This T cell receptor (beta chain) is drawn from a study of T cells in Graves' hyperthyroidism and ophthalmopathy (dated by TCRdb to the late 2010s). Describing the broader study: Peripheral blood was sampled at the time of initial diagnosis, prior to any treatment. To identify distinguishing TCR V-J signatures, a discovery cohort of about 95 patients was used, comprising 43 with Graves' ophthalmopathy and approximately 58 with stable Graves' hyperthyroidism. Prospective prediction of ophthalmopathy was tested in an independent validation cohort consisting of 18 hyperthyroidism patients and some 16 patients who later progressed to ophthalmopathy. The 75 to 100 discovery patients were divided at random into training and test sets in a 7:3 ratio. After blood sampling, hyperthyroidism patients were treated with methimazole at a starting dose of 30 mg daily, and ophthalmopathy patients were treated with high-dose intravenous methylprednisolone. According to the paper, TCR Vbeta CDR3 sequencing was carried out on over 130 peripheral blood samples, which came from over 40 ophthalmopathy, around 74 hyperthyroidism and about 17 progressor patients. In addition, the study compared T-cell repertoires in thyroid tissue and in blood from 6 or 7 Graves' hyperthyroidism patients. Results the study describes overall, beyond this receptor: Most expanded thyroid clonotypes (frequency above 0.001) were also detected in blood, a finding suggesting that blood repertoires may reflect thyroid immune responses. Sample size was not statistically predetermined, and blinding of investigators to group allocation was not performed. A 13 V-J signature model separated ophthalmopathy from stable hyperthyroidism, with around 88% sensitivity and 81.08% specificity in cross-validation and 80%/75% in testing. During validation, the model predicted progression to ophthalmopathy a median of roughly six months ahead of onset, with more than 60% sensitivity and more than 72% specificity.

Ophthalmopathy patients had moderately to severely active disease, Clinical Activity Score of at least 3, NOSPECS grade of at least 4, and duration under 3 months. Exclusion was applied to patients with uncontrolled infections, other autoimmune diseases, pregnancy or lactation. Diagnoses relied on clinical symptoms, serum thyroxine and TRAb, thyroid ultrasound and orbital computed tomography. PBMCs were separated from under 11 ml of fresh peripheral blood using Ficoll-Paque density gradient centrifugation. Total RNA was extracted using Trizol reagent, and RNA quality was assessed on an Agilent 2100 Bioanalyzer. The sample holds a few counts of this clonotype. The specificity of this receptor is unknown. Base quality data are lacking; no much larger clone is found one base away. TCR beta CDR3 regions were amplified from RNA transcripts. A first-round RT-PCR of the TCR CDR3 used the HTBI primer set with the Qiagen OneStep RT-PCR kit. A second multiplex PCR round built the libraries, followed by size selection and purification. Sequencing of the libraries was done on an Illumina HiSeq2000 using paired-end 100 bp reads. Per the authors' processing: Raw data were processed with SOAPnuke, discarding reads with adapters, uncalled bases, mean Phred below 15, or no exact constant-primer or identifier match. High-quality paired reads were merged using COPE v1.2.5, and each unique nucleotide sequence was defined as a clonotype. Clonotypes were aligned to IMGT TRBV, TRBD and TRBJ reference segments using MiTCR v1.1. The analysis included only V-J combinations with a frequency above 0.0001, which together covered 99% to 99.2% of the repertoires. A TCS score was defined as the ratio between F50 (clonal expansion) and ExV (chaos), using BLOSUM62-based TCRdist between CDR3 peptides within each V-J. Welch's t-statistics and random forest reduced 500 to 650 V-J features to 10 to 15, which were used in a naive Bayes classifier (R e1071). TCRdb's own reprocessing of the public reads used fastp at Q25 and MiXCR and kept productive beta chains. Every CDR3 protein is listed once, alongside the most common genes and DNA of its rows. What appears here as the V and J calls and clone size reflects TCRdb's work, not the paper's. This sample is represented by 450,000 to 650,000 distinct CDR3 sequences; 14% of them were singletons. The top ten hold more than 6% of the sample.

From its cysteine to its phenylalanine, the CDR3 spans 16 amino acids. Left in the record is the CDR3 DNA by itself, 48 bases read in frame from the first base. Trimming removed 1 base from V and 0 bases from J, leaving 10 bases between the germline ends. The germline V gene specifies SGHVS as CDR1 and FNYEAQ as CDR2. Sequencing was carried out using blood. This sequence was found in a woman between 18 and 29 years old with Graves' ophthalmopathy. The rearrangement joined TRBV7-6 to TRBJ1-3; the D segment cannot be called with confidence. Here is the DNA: TGTGCCAGCAGCTTAGAATCACGGAGCTCTGGAAACACCATATATTTT. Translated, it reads CASSLESRSSGNTIYF.